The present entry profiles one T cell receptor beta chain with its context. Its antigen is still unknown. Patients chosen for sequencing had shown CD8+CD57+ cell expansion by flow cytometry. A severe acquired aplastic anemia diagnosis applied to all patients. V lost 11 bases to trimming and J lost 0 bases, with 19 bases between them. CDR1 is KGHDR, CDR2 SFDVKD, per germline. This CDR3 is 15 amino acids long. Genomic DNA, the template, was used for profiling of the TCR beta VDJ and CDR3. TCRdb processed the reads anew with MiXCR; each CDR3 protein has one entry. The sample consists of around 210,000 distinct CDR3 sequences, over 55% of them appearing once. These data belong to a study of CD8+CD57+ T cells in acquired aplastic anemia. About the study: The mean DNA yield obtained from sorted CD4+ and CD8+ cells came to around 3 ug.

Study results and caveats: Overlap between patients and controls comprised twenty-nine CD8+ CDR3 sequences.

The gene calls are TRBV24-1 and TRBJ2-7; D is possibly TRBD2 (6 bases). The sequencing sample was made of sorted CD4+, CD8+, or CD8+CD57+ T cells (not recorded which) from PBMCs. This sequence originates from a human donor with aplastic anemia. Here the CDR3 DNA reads TGTGCCAGCAGCCGGCTCCGGGGGAGCTCCTACGAGCAGTACTTC. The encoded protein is CASSRLRGSSYEQYF.